The 9 T cell receptor delta chains below were found in one sample sequenced in a study of Vδ1+ human thymocytes. The template was reverse-transcribed extracted RNA. The CDR3 regions were amplified by multiplex PCR from V-gene primers to a constant-region primer. TCRdb re-analyzed the multiplex PCR reads via CATT. The data show more than 45,000 delta-chain clones, roughly 16% seen once. Overall study results and limits: Thymic TRG and TRD repertoires appeared highly polyclonal.

These TCRs are of unknown antigen specificity. Sequenced input: Vdelta1+ gamma-delta thymocytes from the thymus. Subset meaning: FACS-sorted CD3+ TCRalphabeta- TCRVdelta1+ TCRVdelta2- thymocytes. The receptors were gathered from a girl in the first two years of life who had congenital heart surgery.

In its sample, this clone was seen once. The V and J genes are TRDV1 and TRDJ1, with D maybe TRDD3 (5 bases). The CDR3 consists of 19 residues. CDR1 and CDR2 (germline): TSWWSYY, QGS. V lost 2 bases and J lost 0, with 22 bases in between. CDR3 loop: CALGEVSAGSSGYTDKLIF. The CDR3, as DNA: TGTGCTCTTGGGGAAGTCAGTGCTGGGAGCTCCGGGTACACCGATAAACTCATCTTT.

The chain combines TRDV1 with TRDJ1; possibly TRDD2 for D (6 bases). Between the trimmed V and J ends, which lost 1 base and 0 bases, there was a span of 18 bases. The length of the CDR3 is 18 residues. Per the germline V gene, CDR1 is TSWWSYY and CDR2 is QGS. CDR3 nucleotide sequence: TGTGCTCTTGGGGAACGATCCTACAGGGGCAGGTACACCGATAAACTCATCTTT. Amino acids: CALGERSYRGRYTDKLIF.

J is TRDJ1 and V is TRDV1, with 9 positions matching TRDD3. The CDR3 consists of 22 residues. The germline V gene has CDR1 TSWWSYY and CDR2 QGS. V shed 2 bases and J 0 bases; nucleotides not matched to a gene: 22. DNA for the CDR3: TGTGCTCTTGGGGAAGGGGTCCTACTCCCTTTCTGGGGGATGGCGTACACCGATAAACTCATCTTT. Protein product: CALGEGVLLPFWGMAYTDKLIF.

The J gene is TRDJ1, the V gene TRDV2; the match to TRDD3 covers 11 bases. The CDR3 sequence is 18 residues long. Germline V gene sequence: CDR1 GEAIGNYY, CDR2 EKD. After removal of 0 bases from V and 0 bases from J, the junction contained 8 bases not matched to a gene. CDR3 sequence (DNA): TGTGCCTGTGACACCGGATGCTGGGGGATACAATACACCGATAAACTCATCTTT. Encoded protein: CACDTGCWGIQYTDKLIF.

The V and J genes are TRDV1 and TRDJ1; a possible D gene is TRDD2 (6 bases). The CDR3 is 20 residues long. CDR1 and CDR2 (germline): TSWWSYY, QGS. V was cut by 3 bases and J by 0 bases, with 26 bases left in between. The CDR3 protein is CALGDPVLPPRATYTDKLIF. In DNA form, the CDR3 reads TGTGCTCTTGGGGACCCGGTCCTACCCCCCCGAGCGACGTACACCGATAAACTCATCTTT.

This rearrangement joins TRDV1 to TRDJ1; D is perhaps TRDD3 (5 bases). Germline CDR1 and CDR2: TSWWSYY and QGS. This CDR3 spans 17 amino acids. With 3 bases removed from V and 0 bases from J, the gap between germline ends came to 17 bases. CDR3 region: CALGDIKGGPDTDKLIF. The CDR3 region has the DNA TGTGCTCTTGGGGATATCAAAGGGGGCCCTGACACCGATAAACTCATCTTT.

This clone was counted only a few times. V gene TRDV1 combines with J gene TRDJ1; maybe TRDD3 (7 bases). V shed 9 bases and J shed 8 bases, with 40 bases lying between them. Germline values: CDR1 TSWWSYY, CDR2 QGS. The CDR3 consists of 20 residues. The CDR3 is CALVLRVLGDPSTYWGKLIF. The DNA of the CDR3 is TGTGCTCTCGTCCTACGGGTCCTTGGGGACCCCTCTACCTACTGGGGCAAACTCATCTTT.

J is TRDJ1 and V is TRDV1, with 12 bases lining up with TRDD3. Germline-derived CDR1 and CDR2 are TSWWSYY and QGS. With 0 bases clipped from V and 11 bases from J, the junction kept 16 bases outside the gene matches. CDR3 length equals 18 residues. The CDR3 bases are TGTGCTCTTGGGGAACTCCCCTTACTGGGGGATACTGATCAAGGGCTCATCTTT. As protein: CALGELPLLGDTDQGLIF.

The chain joins TRDV1 to TRDJ1, with 10 bases lining up with TRDD3. Germline V gene data show CDR1 as TSWWSYY and CDR2 as QGS. Trimming took 1 base from V and 5 from J; bases not matched to a gene: 22. This CDR3 spans 21 amino acids. The CDR3 loop is CALGEPPSYSDWGMSGDKLIF. CDR3 DNA: TGTGCTCTTGGGGAACCCCCATCCTATTCCGACTGGGGGATGTCGGGTGATAAACTCATCTTT.